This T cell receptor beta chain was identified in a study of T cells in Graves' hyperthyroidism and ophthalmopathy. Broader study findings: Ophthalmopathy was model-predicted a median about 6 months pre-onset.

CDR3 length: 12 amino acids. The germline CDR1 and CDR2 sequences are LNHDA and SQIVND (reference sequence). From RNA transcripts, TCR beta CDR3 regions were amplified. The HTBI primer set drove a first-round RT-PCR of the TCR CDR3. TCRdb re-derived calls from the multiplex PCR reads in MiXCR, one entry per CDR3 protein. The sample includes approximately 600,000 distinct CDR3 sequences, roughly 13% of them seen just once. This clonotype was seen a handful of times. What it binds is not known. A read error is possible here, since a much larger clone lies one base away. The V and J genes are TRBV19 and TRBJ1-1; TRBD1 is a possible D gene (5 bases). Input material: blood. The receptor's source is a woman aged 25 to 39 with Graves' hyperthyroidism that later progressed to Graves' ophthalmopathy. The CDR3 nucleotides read TGTGCCAGTAACCATCAGGGTACTGGAGCTTTCTTT. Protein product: CASNHQGTGAFF.